These 28 T cell receptor beta chains came from one sample sequenced in a study of T cell repertoires in cytomegalovirus infection. Which antigens these TCRs recognize remains unknown. MiXCR was run by TCRdb on the reads, yielding one entry per CDR3 protein. Here the sample spans some 900,000 distinct CDR3 sequences, around a third being singletons. This specimen was cultured CD8+ T cells from PBMCs, taken from culture after CMV antigen stimulation. These receptors were collected from a human donor in good health (CMV status not recorded). Some clones in this sample may be carry-over from other donors' samples.

The J gene is TRBJ1-1, the V gene TRBV5-8; D uncertain. Germline V CDR1 and CDR2: SGHTS, YDEGEE. The germline V and J ends were trimmed by 4 bases and 10 bases, with 11 bases remaining between them. The CDR3 runs 11 residues. As DNA, the CDR3 is TGTGCCAGCAGCCCGAAGGTGGGAGCTTTCTTT. As protein: CASSPKVGAFF.

This clonotype was counted ten times or more. The rearrangement uses TRBV7-2 and TRBJ1-1; 8 positions match TRBD1. This CDR3 spans 15 amino acids. The J segment lost 0 bases and the V segment lost 0 bases, leaving 0 bases of the junction unmatched. The germline CDR1 and CDR2 sequences are SGHTA and FQGNSA. The CDR3 nucleotides read TGTGCCAGCAGCTTAGCGGGACAGGTGAACACTGAAGCTTTCTTT. It translates to CASSLAGQVNTEAFF.

The chain is built from TRBV7-3 and TRBJ2-3, with D perhaps TRBD2 (7 bases). CDR1 is SGHTA and CDR2 is FQGTGA in the germline V gene. The CDR3 sequence is 17 residues long. V was cut by 1 base and J by 0 bases, with 14 bases left in between. CDR3 residues: CASSLKGGVPSTDTQYF. CDR3 nucleotide sequence: TGTGCCAGCAGCTTAAAGGGGGGGGTGCCTAGCACAGATACGCAGTATTTT.

The CDR3 spells CASAGQDAYEQYF. CDR3 nucleotides: TGTGCCAGCGCCGGACAGGACGCCTACGAGCAGTACTTC. The chain joins TRBV2 to TRBJ2-7; 7 bases align to TRBD1. Germline V gene sequence: CDR1 SNHLY, CDR2 FYNNEI. The J segment lost 2 bases and the V segment lost 8 bases, leaving 6 bases of the junction unmatched. The CDR3 has 13 amino acids. The full variable domain, rest sourced from reference TRBV2 and TRBJ2-7, is EPEVTQTPSHQVTQMGQEVILRCVPISNHLYFYWYRQILGQKVEFLVSFYNNEISEKSEIFDDQFSVERPDGSNFTLKIRSTKLEDSAMYFCASAGQDAYEQYFGPGTRLTVT.

This clonotype was observed a few times. This rearrangement joins TRBV9 to TRBJ1-1; D is ambiguous. The CDR3 spans 13 residues. V lost 0 bases and J lost 11, with 14 bases in between. CDR1 and CDR2 (germline): SGDLS, YYNGEE. CDR3 amino acids: CASSVDNSRDAFF. The CDR3 DNA is TGTGCCAGCAGCGTAGATAACAGCCGCGACGCTTTCTTT.

The sample holds a few counts of this clonotype. The chain combines TRBV7-6 with TRBJ1-1, with unresolved D. The CDR3 is 17 residues long. Per germline, CDR1 SGHVS and CDR2 FNYEAQ. Trimming pared 4 bases from V and 4 bases from J, leaving 22 bases between. Here the CDR3 DNA reads TGTGCCAGCAGCTCCTACCTTAATGCGGGGTTGGGCACTGAAGCTTTCTTT. Amino acid sequence: CASSSYLNAGLGTEAFF. The entire variable domain, with the rest obtained from reference TRBV7-6 and TRBJ1-1, is as follows: GAGVSQSPRYKVTKRGQDVALRCDPISGHVSLYWYRQALGQGPEFLTYFNYEAQQDKSGLPNDRFSAERPEGSISTLTIQRTEQRDSAMYRCASSSYLNAGLGTEAFFGQGTRLTVV.

The chain has TRBV20-1 and TRBJ1-1; D unclear. This CDR3 has 18 amino acids. The V and J ends lost 1 base and 0 bases respectively, with 21 bases between them. Per the germline V gene, CDR1 is DFQATT and CDR2 is SNEGSKA (reference sequence). The CDR3 DNA follows: TGCAGTGCTAGAGCCTACCGGACGGACCGAGTCATGAACACTGAAGCTTTCTTT. Its translation: CSARAYRTDRVMNTEAFF.

The chain has TRBV7-9 and TRBJ1-2, with TRBD1 matching over 9 bases. The CDR3 is 16 amino acids. Germline assignment: CDR1 SEHNR and CDR2 FQNEAQ (reference sequence). V dropped 5 bases and J dropped 0; count of bases not matched to a gene: 7. As DNA, the CDR3 is TGTGCCAGCAGCCCGCCCGGACAGGGGTCTAACTATGGCTACACCTTC. As protein: CASSPPGQGSNYGYTF.

This clonotype was detected only a few times. The rearrangement joins TRBV7-9 to TRBJ2-1; tentative D call: TRBD2 (5 bases). Germline V gene data show CDR1 as SEHNR and CDR2 as FQNEAQ (reference sequence). The CDR3 has 16 amino acids. Trimming stripped 1 base from V and 2 bases from J, with 12 bases between. CDR3 in DNA: TGTGCCAGCAGCTTAGGAGGGATGGGGACCTACAATGAGCAGTTCTTC. It encodes CASSLGGMGTYNEQFF.

This clonotype was seen many times. This chain connects TRBV7-2 to TRBJ1-1; 10 bases agree with TRBD1. The CDR3 spans 18 residues. The germline V gene has CDR1 SGHTA and CDR2 FQGNSA. V dropped 2 bases and J dropped 7; count of bases not matched to a gene: 16. Written as DNA, the CDR3 is TGTGCCAGCAGCTTAACCCCCCCGGGACAGGGGACGCGGGGTGAAGCTTTCTTT. It encodes CASSLTPPGQGTRGEAFF.

The rearrangement joins TRBV27 to TRBJ2-5; the D gene could be TRBD1 or TRBD2 (6 bases each). Germline values: CDR1 MNHEY, CDR2 SMNVEV (reference sequence). CDR3 length: 16 residues. V was trimmed by 5 bases and J by 2 bases, leaving 18 bases between them. The CDR3: CASSPSSGDKQETQYF. The CDR3, as DNA: TGTGCCAGCAGTCCCAGCTCGGGGGACAAACAAGAGACCCAGTACTTC.

This clonotype was seen a few times. The chain carries TRBV7-9 and TRBJ2-1; 8 bases align to TRBD2. Losses at the gene ends were 5 bases for V and 5 bases for J; bases not matched to a gene: 14. The CDR3 is made up of 17 amino acids. Germline V gene sequence: CDR1 SEHNR, CDR2 FQNEAQ (reference sequence). CDR3 sequence: CASSSRDSGAGNNEQFF. The CDR3, as DNA: TGTGCCAGCAGCAGCCGAGATAGCGGGGCGGGGAACAATGAGCAGTTCTTC.

The J gene is TRBJ2-7, the V gene TRBV27; TRBD2 might be the D (6 bases). Germline V gene sequence: CDR1 MNHEY, CDR2 SMNVEV (reference sequence). The ends were cut back, 3 bases at V and 5 bases at J, with 17 bases in the middle. This CDR3 contains 15 residues. Here the CDR3 DNA reads TGTGCCAGCAGTTTGTTGGGGGGAGAACGCCACGAGCAGTACTTC. Residues: CASSLLGGERHEQYF.

V and J are TRBV5-5 and TRBJ2-2; TRBD1 aligns across 9 bases. The CDR3 runs to 16 residues. V gave up 4 bases and J gave up 5 bases; unmatched junction bases: 9. Germline V gene sequence: CDR1 SGHKS, CDR2 YYEKEE (reference sequence). CDR3 sequence (DNA): TGTGCCAGCAGCCGAACCGGGACAGGGAATACCGGGGAGCTGTTTTTT. Protein product: CASSRTGTGNTGELFF.

This clonotype was counted between two and nine times. The CDR3 protein is CASSLKRSTDTQYF. The CDR3 nucleotides read TGTGCCAGCAGTTTAAAGCGGAGCACAGATACGCAGTATTTT. The chain employs TRBV9 and TRBJ2-3; perhaps TRBD2 as D (5 bases). CDR1 SGDLS and CDR2 YYNGEE come from the germline V gene. The CDR3 is made up of 14 amino acids. Trimming pared 5 bases from V and 0 bases from J, leaving 10 bases between. Full variable domain (missing parts from reference TRBV9 and TRBJ2-3): DSGVTQTPKHLITATGQRVTLRCSPRSGDLSVYWYQQSLDQGLQFLIQYYNGEERAKGNILERFSAQQFPDLHSELNLSSLELGDSALYFCASSLKRSTDTQYFGPGTRLTVL.

The rearrangement uses TRBV24-1 and TRBJ2-2, with a possible D match to TRBD2 (6 bases). V lost 2 bases and J 5 bases, leaving 14 bases between the germline ends. This CDR3 has 16 amino acids. CDR1 is KGHDR and CDR2 is SFDVKD in the germline V gene. The CDR3: CATSDSYGGGTGELFF. DNA for the CDR3: TGTGCCACCAGTGATTCTTACGGTGGGGGGACCGGGGAGCTGTTTTTT.

This clonotype came up a few times. The gene calls are TRBV7-6 and TRBJ2-7; 10 bases agree with TRBD1. V was clipped by 5 bases and J by 6 bases; unmatched bases: 10. The CDR3 spans 15 residues. In germline, CDR1 is SGHVS, CDR2 FNYEAQ. CDR3 protein: CASSREGQGPTEQYV. DNA of the CDR3: TGTGCCAGCAGCCGTGAGGGACAGGGGCCAACCGAGCAGTACGTC.

In this sample, this clonotype turned up a few times. V is TRBV6-1 and J is TRBJ2-7, with 8 bases identical to TRBD1. V was clipped by 5 bases and J by 3 bases; unmatched bases: 9. CDR1 is MNHNS and CDR2 is SASEGT in the germline V gene. This CDR3 contains 15 residues. CDR3 DNA sequence: TGTGCCAGCAGTTATCCGGGACAGGTGAACTACGAGCAGTACTTC. It translates to CASSYPGQVNYEQYF.

This clonotype was counted at least ten times. V is TRBV7-2 and J is TRBJ2-3, with D unresolved. The CDR3 loop spans 14 amino acids. The germline V and J ends were trimmed by 1 base and 6 bases, with 11 bases remaining between them. Germline V gives CDR1 SGHTA, CDR2 FQGNSA. CDR3 in DNA: TGTGCCAGCAGCTTAGAGGTACCAGAGGATACGCAGTATTTT. This translates into CASSLEVPEDTQYF.

This clonotype has just a few counts. The gene calls are TRBV27 and TRBJ2-1; 12 nucleotides agree with TRBD1. V was pared by 2 bases and J by 9 bases, with 2 bases of the junction left unmatched. Germline CDR1 and CDR2: MNHEY and SMNVEV (reference sequence). CDR3 length: 14 amino acids. This chain's CDR3 is CASSLGTGGIEQFF. In DNA form, the CDR3 reads TGTGCCAGCAGTTTAGGGACAGGGGGCATTGAGCAGTTCTTC.

This clonotype was found many times. The chain carries TRBV7-2 and TRBJ2-2; possibly TRBD1 for D (5 bases). V was cut by 3 bases and J by 5 bases, with 10 bases left in between. The germline CDR1 and CDR2 sequences are SGHTA and FQGNSA. There are 14 residues in the CDR3. DNA for the CDR3: TGTGCCAGCAGCTTTTACAGGACGACCGGGGAGCTGTTTTTT. It translates to CASSFYRTTGELFF. Filled out from reference TRBV7-2 and TRBJ2-2, the complete variable domain reads GAGVSQSPSNKVTEKGKDVELRCDPISGHTALYWYRQSLGQGLEFLIYFQGNSAPDKSGLPSDRFSAERTGGSVSTLTIQRTQQEDSAVYLCASSFYRTTGELFFGEGSRLTVL.

The genes are TRBV4-1 and TRBJ1-5; D is undetermined. Trimming cost V 3 bases and J 1 base, with 10 bases left between them. CDR1 MGHRA and CDR2 YSYEKL come from the germline V gene. This CDR3 has 15 residues. This chain's CDR3 is CASSQSTASNQPQHF. As DNA, the CDR3 is TGCGCCAGCAGCCAGTCGACTGCAAGCAATCAGCCCCAGCATTTT.

As concerns this clonotype: At one end, the junction sequence differs from germline, possibly due to a read error. The chain is built from TRBV7-2 and TRBJ2-1, with 10 bases lining up with TRBD2. Germline CDR1 reads SGHTA; CDR2 reads FQGNSA. This CDR3 contains 20 residues. As DNA, the CDR3 is TGTGCCAGCAGCCTAGCCCTTCTAGCGGGGGACATGAGCTCCTACAATGAGCAGTTCTTC. Its protein product is CASSLALLAGDMSSYNEQFF. The variable domain in full, completed from reference TRBV7-2 and TRBJ2-1, reads GAGVSQSPSNKVTEKGKDVELRCDPISGHTALYWYRQSLGQGLEFLIYFQGNSAPDKSGLPSDRFSAERTGGSVSTLTIQRTQQEDSAVYLCASSLALLAGDMSSYNEQFFGPGTRLTVL.

This clonotype was detected a few times. This chain links TRBV6-2 or TRBV6-3 with TRBJ2-5; D is undetermined. Trimming took 2 bases from V and 5 from J, leaving 12 bases between them. Germline CDR1 MNHEY, CDR2 SVGEGT. The CDR3 is 14 residues long. The CDR3 DNA reads as TGTGCCAGCAGTTACGTTGGGGAAGAGGAGACCCAGTACTTC. Protein sequence: CASSYVGEEETQYF.

This clonotype was recorded at least ten times. V and J are TRBV12-3 or TRBV12-4 and TRBJ1-5; D gene unclear. The CDR3 covers 11 residues. V was trimmed by 3 bases and J by 7 bases, leaving 4 bases between them. The CDR3 reads CASSFGQPQHF. CDR3 DNA sequence: TGTGCCAGCAGTTTCGGCCAGCCCCAGCATTTT.

This clonotype was observed a few times. This rearrangement joins TRBV5-4 to TRBJ1-1; a weak D match, TRBD1 (6 bases). Trimming pared 4 bases from V and 3 bases from J, leaving 16 bases between. This CDR3 has 15 residues. Germline lookup yields CDR1 SGHNT and CDR2 YYREEE (reference sequence). Here the CDR3 reads CASSTGQTGDTEAFF. CDR3 DNA: TGTGCCAGCAGCACAGGACAGACAGGTGACACTGAAGCTTTCTTT.

Only a few counts were recorded for this clonotype. V gene TRBV7-2 combines with J gene TRBJ2-2; D is undetermined. This CDR3 has 13 residues. Germline V gene lookup returns CDR1 SGHTA and CDR2 FQGNSA. Trimming removed 5 bases at V and 5 bases at J, with 9 bases between. Here the CDR3 reads CASSPGWTGELFF. CDR3 sequence (DNA): TGTGCCAGCAGCCCTGGGTGGACCGGGGAGCTGTTTTTT.

The chain is built from TRBV10-3 and TRBJ1-1; 9 nucleotides line up with TRBD1. With V trimmed by 0 bases and J by 8 bases, 7 bases remained unmatched. The CDR3 consists of 15 residues. The germline CDR1 and CDR2 sequences are ENHRY and SYGVKD. The DNA for the CDR3 is TGTGCCATCAGTGAGTCTACCGGACAGGGGATCGAAGCTTTCTTT. Protein sequence: CAISESTGQGIEAFF.